This T cell receptor beta chain was documented in a study of cytomegalovirus exposure and HLA in healthy donors. Overall study: Most genotyped donors, over 70% of more than 300, had Caucasian-associated genetic ancestry. The study, taken as a whole, reports: Productive status was seen about 87% or about 30% of the time for most TCR beta V segments in an earlier analysis.

Primers: 60 Vbeta forward and 13 Jbeta reverse. Sequenced by immunoSEQ multiplex PCR; TCRdb stores in-frame clones only, minus some. The sample has about 200,000 clones, roughly 85% seen once. The germline V gene has CDR1 SGHVS and CDR2 FNYEAQ. CDR3 length: 17 residues. The trim removed 5 bases at V and 3 bases at J, leaving 9 bases unmatched. As regards this clone: The antigen is not known.

The chain couples TRBV7-6 to TRBJ1-3, with 11 nucleotides matching TRBD1. This TCR was recovered from a woman aged 45-65 years in good health and CMV-seronegative. Source material: PBMCs. The CDR3 nucleotides are TGTGCCAGCAGCCCCCCGCTAGGGACAGGGGGTGGAAACACCATATATTTT. This translates into CASSPPLGTGGGNTIYF.